This T cell receptor beta chain emerged from a study of T cells in Graves' hyperthyroidism and ophthalmopathy. There were TCR beta CDR3 regions amplified from RNA transcripts. With the HTBI primer set, the TCR CDR3 went through a first round of RT-PCR. Via MiXCR, TCRdb re-called the multiplex PCR reads, giving one row per CDR3 protein. The sample lists a few hundred thousand distinct CDR3 sequences, about 18% occurring once. Only a few counts were recorded for this clonotype. Antigen unknown. General study results and limits: Most thyroid clonotypes expanded above 0.001 appeared in blood too.

The TCR comes from a young man with Graves' ophthalmopathy. Material for sequencing was blood.

The CDR3 DNA follows: TGTGCCAGCAGTTACGCTGGGCCCCTAGACCTCGACTATGGCTACACCTTC. Its protein product is CASSYAGPLDLDYGYTF. The chain uses TRBV6-5 and TRBJ1-2; the D is unclear. V shed 2 bases and J shed 3 bases, with 19 bases lying between them. CDR3 size: 17 residues. CDR1 and CDR2 from the germline V gene are MNHEY and SVGAGI.